This T cell receptor beta chain originates from a study of shared clonotypes between healthy human individuals. The wider study: Contributing individuals were two females and three males aged 18 to 49. The study's findings and limits: Large sequencing depth failed to make sorted-subset sequencing complete, rarefaction showed.

Profiled with immunoSEQ multiplex PCR; TCRdb holds only in-frame clones, not every one. The sample lists fewer than 400,000 clones; approximately 79% were seen once. The investigators split CD4+ cells into a CD45RA+ naive subset and a CD45RA-negative memory subset. For this clone: Its antigen is not identified.

Germline values: CDR1 MDHEN, CDR2 SYDVKM. V shed 8 bases and J 0 bases; nucleotides not matched to a gene: 5. This CDR3 region has 15 residues. The clonotype comes from a man aged 25 to 40 in good health. The sample consisted of memory CD4+ T cells sorted from blood. Noted subset: CD45RA-negative fraction. J is TRBJ1-3 and V is TRBV28; TRBD1 agrees at 9 bases. The CDR3 coding sequence is TGTGCCAGCTCGACAGGGGGAGTCTCTGGAAACACCATATATTTT. As protein: CASSTGGVSGNTIYF.